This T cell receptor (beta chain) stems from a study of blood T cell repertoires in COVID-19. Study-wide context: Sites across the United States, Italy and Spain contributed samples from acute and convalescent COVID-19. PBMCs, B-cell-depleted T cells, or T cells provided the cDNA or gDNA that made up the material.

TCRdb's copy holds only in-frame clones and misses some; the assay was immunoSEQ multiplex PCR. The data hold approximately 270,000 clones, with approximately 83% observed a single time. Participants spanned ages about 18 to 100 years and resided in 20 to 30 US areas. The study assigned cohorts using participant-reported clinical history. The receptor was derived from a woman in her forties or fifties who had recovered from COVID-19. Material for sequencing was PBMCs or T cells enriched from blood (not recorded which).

CDR3 bases: TGTGCCAGCAGCCTTCCCGGGACAGTGGGAACCACTGAAGCTTTCTTT. Translated: CASSLPGTVGTTEAFF. The rearrangement joins TRBV14 to TRBJ1-1; 7 bases are a match to TRBD1. Germline values: CDR1 SGHDN, CDR2 FVKESK. The trim removed 4 bases at V and 4 bases at J, leaving 12 bases unmatched. The CDR3 loop spans 16 amino acids.